A selection of T cell receptor beta chains follows, all from one sample in a study of T cell responses to AZD1222 COVID-19 vaccine. TCRdb's copy holds only in-frame clones and misses some; the assay was immunoSEQ multiplex PCR. The table includes about 200,000 clones, approximately 94% detected once. The specimen was peripheral blood, collected 28 days after the second dose of the MenACWY control vaccine. Receptors originate from an adult who received the MenACWY meningococcal vaccine as a control. Each CDR3 is given with its conserved first and last residue. D genes are given only for firm matches. Size values are once, few and many counts, or a class for expanded clones, and some rows have none.

v_gene: TRBV12-3/TRBV12-4
len: 13
j_gene: TRBJ1-6
abundance: -
d_gene: -
CDR3aa: CASSPNRVSPLHF
CDR3nt: TGTGCCAGCAGCCCCAACAGGGTTTCACCCCTCCACTTT

v_gene: TRBV28
len: 13
j_gene: TRBJ1-4
abundance: -
d_gene: -
CDR3aa: CASSLGLYEKLFF
CDR3nt: TGTGCCAGCAGTTTAGGGTTGTATGAAAAACTGTTTTTT

v_gene: TRBV4-3
len: 12
j_gene: TRBJ1-2
abundance: -
d_gene: -
CDR3aa: CASSRGQSGYTF
CDR3nt: TGCGCCAGCAGCCGGGGGCAGTCCGGCTACACCTTC

v_gene: TRBV19
len: 15
j_gene: TRBJ1-5
abundance: -
d_gene: TRBD1
CDR3aa: CASSGDRGGNQPQHF
CDR3nt: TGTGCCAGTAGCGGCGACAGGGGTGGCAATCAGCCCCAGCATTTT

v_gene: TRBV21-1
len: 15
j_gene: TRBJ1-2
abundance: -
d_gene: -
CDR3aa: CASSPTISANYGYTF
CDR3nt: TGTGCCAGCAGCCCTACCATTTCAGCTAACTATGGCTACACCTTC

v_gene: TRBV6-2/TRBV6-3
len: 13
j_gene: TRBJ1-2
abundance: -
d_gene: -
CDR3aa: CASSLQGGYGYTF
CDR3nt: TGTGCCAGCAGCTTACAGGGAGGGTATGGCTACACCTTC

v_gene: TRBV28
len: 16
j_gene: TRBJ2-2
abundance: few
d_gene: TRBD2
CDR3aa: CAVGRGRMMNTGELFF
CDR3nt: TGTGCCGTAGGGAGGGGCCGGATGATGAACACCGGGGAGCTGTTTTTT

v_gene: TRBV7-6
len: 13
j_gene: TRBJ2-7
abundance: -
d_gene: -
CDR3aa: CASSDVPWYEQYF
CDR3nt: TGTGCCAGCAGCGACGTACCCTGGTACGAGCAGTACTTC

v_gene: TRBV6-2/TRBV6-3
len: 13
j_gene: TRBJ1-1
abundance: -
d_gene: -
CDR3aa: CASSYLRGFEAFF
CDR3nt: TGTGCCAGCAGTTACTTGCGGGGTTTTGAAGCTTTCTTT

v_gene: TRBV11-2
len: 15
j_gene: TRBJ1-1
abundance: -
d_gene: TRBD1
CDR3aa: CASSWGGQGNTEAFF
CDR3nt: TGTGCCAGCAGCTGGGGGGGACAGGGGAACACTGAAGCTTTCTTT

v_gene: TRBV10-2
len: 14
j_gene: TRBJ2-3
abundance: once
d_gene: TRBD1
CDR3aa: CASSRTGGEDTQYF
CDR3nt: TGCGCCAGCAGTCGGACAGGGGGGGAAGATACGCAGTATTTT

v_gene: TRBV30
len: 14
j_gene: TRBJ1-2
abundance: -
d_gene: -
CDR3aa: CAWSVRRGIYGYTF
CDR3nt: TGTGCCTGGAGTGTAAGGAGGGGGATCTATGGCTACACCTTC

v_gene: TRBV28
len: 14
j_gene: TRBJ2-1
abundance: -
d_gene: -
CDR3aa: CASSRNFLSNEQFF
CDR3nt: TGTGCCAGCAGCCGGAACTTCTTAAGTAATGAGCAGTTCTTC

v_gene: TRBV5-6
len: 15
j_gene: TRBJ1-4
abundance: -
d_gene: TRBD1
CDR3aa: CASSPVGQGDEKLFF
CDR3nt: TGTGCCAGCAGCCCGGTGGGCCAGGGGGACGAAAAACTGTTTTTT

v_gene: TRBV27
len: 15
j_gene: TRBJ2-2
abundance: -
d_gene: -
CDR3aa: CASLRQGGVAGELFF
CDR3nt: TGTGCCAGCCTGAGGCAGGGGGGGGTGGCCGGGGAGCTGTTTTTT

v_gene: TRBV3-1/TRBV3-2
len: 11
j_gene: TRBJ2-7
abundance: -
d_gene: -
CDR3aa: CASKGMDEQYF
CDR3nt: TGTGCCAGCAAGGGGATGGACGAGCAGTACTTC

v_gene: TRBV9
len: 14
j_gene: TRBJ2-7
abundance: -
d_gene: -
CDR3aa: CASSVGDGPYEQYF
CDR3nt: TGTGCCAGCAGCGTAGGCGACGGACCCTACGAGCAGTACTTC

v_gene: TRBV6-5
len: 11
j_gene: TRBJ2-1
abundance: once
d_gene: -
CDR3aa: CASSYGAEQFF
CDR3nt: TGTGCCAGCAGTTACGGGGCTGAGCAGTTCTTC

v_gene: TRBV5-1
len: 18
j_gene: TRBJ2-1
abundance: -
d_gene: TRBD2
CDR3aa: CASSWGTSGIGSYNEQFF
CDR3nt: TGCGCCAGCAGCTGGGGGACTAGCGGGATTGGGTCCTACAATGAGCAGTTCTTC

v_gene: TRBV12-3/TRBV12-4
len: 12
j_gene: TRBJ1-2
abundance: -
d_gene: -
CDR3aa: CASRSQGYGYTF
CDR3nt: TGTGCCAGCAGGTCACAGGGTTATGGCTACACCTTC

v_gene: TRBV30
len: 15
j_gene: TRBJ2-6
abundance: -
d_gene: -
CDR3aa: CAFSGRLSGANVLTF
CDR3nt: TGTGCCTTCTCGGGACGTCTATCTGGGGCCAACGTCCTGACTTTC

v_gene: TRBV2
len: 14
j_gene: TRBJ2-7
abundance: -
d_gene: -
CDR3aa: CASTTHRGGYEQYF
CDR3nt: TGTGCCAGCACCACTCACAGGGGAGGCTACGAGCAGTACTTC

v_gene: TRBV23-1
len: 14
j_gene: TRBJ1-2
abundance: -
d_gene: -
CDR3aa: CASSQSQVGRGYTF
CDR3nt: TGCGCCAGCAGTCAATCACAGGTAGGACGTGGCTACACCTTC

v_gene: TRBV19
len: 14
j_gene: TRBJ1-4
abundance: few
d_gene: -
CDR3aa: CASSMGVTNEKLFF
CDR3nt: TGTGCCAGTAGTATGGGGGTGACTAATGAAAAACTGTTTTTT

v_gene: TRBV11-3
len: 16
j_gene: TRBJ2-1
abundance: -
d_gene: -
CDR3aa: CASSLDLAGSYNEQFF
CDR3nt: TGTGCCAGCAGCTTAGATCTTGCAGGTTCCTACAATGAGCAGTTCTTC

v_gene: TRBV19
len: 14
j_gene: TRBJ1-1
abundance: -
d_gene: -
CDR3aa: CASTEEGRNTEAFF
CDR3nt: TGTGCCAGTACCGAGGAGGGTAGGAACACTGAAGCTTTCTTT

v_gene: TRBV19
len: 15
j_gene: TRBJ1-2
abundance: -
d_gene: TRBD1
CDR3aa: CASGRGRDRDYGYTF
CDR3nt: TGTGCCAGTGGGCGTGGGAGGGACAGAGACTATGGCTACACCTTC

v_gene: TRBV6-5
len: 16
j_gene: TRBJ2-1
abundance: -
d_gene: -
CDR3aa: CASSSQGAISYNEQFF
CDR3nt: TGTGCCAGCAGTTCCCAGGGAGCGATCTCCTACAATGAGCAGTTCTTC

v_gene: TRBV24-1
len: 12
j_gene: TRBJ2-5
abundance: once
d_gene: TRBD1
CDR3aa: CATKDRKETQYF
CDR3nt: TGTGCCACGAAGGACAGGAAAGAGACCCAGTACTTC

v_gene: TRBV2
len: 11
j_gene: TRBJ1-1
abundance: -
d_gene: -
CDR3aa: CATRWDTEAFF
CDR3nt: TGTGCCACCAGGTGGGACACTGAAGCTTTCTTT

v_gene: TRBV9
len: 14
j_gene: TRBJ2-1
abundance: -
d_gene: TRBD1
CDR3aa: CASSADRVMDEQFF
CDR3nt: TGTGCCAGCAGCGCGGACAGGGTGATGGATGAGCAGTTCTTC

v_gene: TRBV19
len: 14
j_gene: TRBJ1-3
abundance: -
d_gene: -
CDR3aa: CASGVWGPGNTIYF
CDR3nt: TGTGCCAGCGGAGTCTGGGGACCCGGAAACACCATATATTTT

v_gene: TRBV30
len: 12
j_gene: TRBJ2-4
abundance: -
d_gene: -
CDR3aa: CAWRTSSDIQYF
CDR3nt: TGTGCCTGGAGGACCTCCAGTGACATTCAGTACTTC

v_gene: TRBV19
len: 15
j_gene: TRBJ2-1
abundance: -
d_gene: TRBD2
CDR3aa: CASSNSGRSYNEQFF
CDR3nt: TGTGCCAGTAGTAATAGCGGGAGATCCTACAATGAGCAGTTCTTC

v_gene: TRBV2
len: 13
j_gene: TRBJ1-2
abundance: -
d_gene: -
CDR3aa: CASSEDPRWGYTF
CDR3nt: TGTGCCAGCAGTGAAGACCCCCGTTGGGGCTACACCTTC

v_gene: TRBV19
len: 13
j_gene: TRBJ2-2
abundance: once
d_gene: -
CDR3aa: CASSISVSGELFF
CDR3nt: TGTGCCAGTAGTATCTCGGTTTCCGGGGAGCTGTTTTTT

v_gene: TRBV4-3
len: 18
j_gene: TRBJ1-3
abundance: -
d_gene: -
CDR3aa: CASSQEGTGAYSGNTIYF
CDR3nt: TGCGCCAGCAGCCAAGAGGGGACGGGAGCCTACTCTGGAAACACCATATATTTT

v_gene: TRBV30
len: 11
j_gene: TRBJ2-7
abundance: -
d_gene: -
CDR3aa: CAWSRGGEQYF
CDR3nt: TGTGCCTGGAGTAGGGGGGGCGAGCAGTACTTC

v_gene: TRBV12-5
len: 12
j_gene: TRBJ1-5
abundance: -
d_gene: -
CDR3aa: CASGLETQPQHF
CDR3nt: TGTGCTAGTGGTTTGGAGACTCAACCCCAGCATTTT

v_gene: TRBV4-1
len: 16
j_gene: TRBJ2-1
abundance: -
d_gene: -
CDR3aa: CASSQEGARQVQGQFF
CDR3nt: TGCGCCAGCAGCCAAGAAGGAGCGAGGCAGGTTCAGGGGCAGTTCTTC

v_gene: TRBV27
len: 15
j_gene: TRBJ2-7
abundance: -
d_gene: TRBD1
CDR3aa: CASSLGGTGTYEQYF
CDR3nt: TGTGCCAGCAGTCTGGGGGGGACAGGGACCTACGAGCAGTACTTC

v_gene: TRBV19
len: 14
j_gene: TRBJ1-2
abundance: -
d_gene: -
CDR3aa: CASSPPESNYGYTF
CDR3nt: TGTGCCAGTAGTCCCCCTGAGTCTAACTATGGCTACACCTTC

v_gene: TRBV6-4
len: 16
j_gene: TRBJ2-1
abundance: few
d_gene: TRBD2
CDR3aa: CARHPRTSGTYNEQFF
CDR3nt: TGTGCCAGACACCCTAGGACTAGCGGGACCTACAATGAGCAGTTCTTC

v_gene: TRBV7-6
len: 16
j_gene: TRBJ1-2
abundance: -
d_gene: TRBD1
CDR3aa: CASSLGQAVSIHGYTF
CDR3nt: TGTGCCAGCAGCTTGGGACAGGCGGTCTCGATCCATGGCTACACCTTC

v_gene: TRBV27
len: 16
j_gene: TRBJ2-7
abundance: -
d_gene: -
CDR3aa: CASSLNRDKGKGEQYF
CDR3nt: TGTGCCAGCAGTTTAAACCGGGACAAGGGTAAAGGAGAGCAGTACTTC

v_gene: TRBV27
len: 13
j_gene: TRBJ2-7
abundance: -
d_gene: -
CDR3aa: CASSFGRSYEQYF
CDR3nt: TGTGCCAGCAGTTTTGGCAGGTCCTACGAGCAGTACTTC

v_gene: TRBV7-2
len: 18
j_gene: TRBJ2-5
abundance: -
d_gene: -
CDR3aa: CASSLKGVGSGSFGAQYF
CDR3nt: TGTGCCAGCAGCCTAAAGGGGGTAGGGAGCGGATCTTTCGGGGCCCAGTACTTC

v_gene: TRBV19
len: 15
j_gene: TRBJ2-2
abundance: -
d_gene: -
CDR3aa: CASSIAGVSTGELFF
CDR3nt: TGTGCCAGTAGTATTGCAGGGGTGAGCACCGGGGAGCTGTTTTTT

v_gene: TRBV7-3
len: 14
j_gene: TRBJ2-2
abundance: -
d_gene: TRBD1
CDR3aa: CASSGTGGTGELFF
CDR3nt: TGTGCCAGCAGCGGGACAGGGGGGACCGGGGAGCTGTTTTTT

v_gene: TRBV5-1
len: 15
j_gene: TRBJ2-2
abundance: -
d_gene: -
CDR3aa: CASSLGGHPPGELFF
CDR3nt: TGCGCCAGCAGCTTGGGGGGACACCCCCCCGGGGAGCTGTTTTTT

v_gene: TRBV5-4
len: 15
j_gene: TRBJ2-3
abundance: once
d_gene: TRBD2
CDR3aa: CASSSERESTDTQYF
CDR3nt: TGTGCCAGCAGCTCGGAGCGGGAGTCCACAGATACGCAGTATTTT

v_gene: TRBV14
len: 24
j_gene: TRBJ1-5
abundance: few
d_gene: -
CDR3aa: CASSQAPLEQTVWPIPYSNQPQHF
CDR3nt: TGTGCCAGCAGCCAAGCTCCCTTAGAACAGACTGTATGGCCGATTCCATATAGCAATCAGCCCCAGCATTTT

v_gene: TRBV9
len: 15
j_gene: TRBJ2-3
abundance: -
d_gene: -
CDR3aa: CASSVDALATDTQYF
CDR3nt: TGTGCCAGCAGCGTAGACGCGCTAGCCACAGATACGCAGTATTTT

v_gene: TRBV27
len: 15
j_gene: TRBJ2-1
abundance: -
d_gene: TRBD1
CDR3aa: CASGPWGQPYNEQFF
CDR3nt: TGTGCCAGCGGACCCTGGGGACAGCCTTACAATGAGCAGTTCTTC

v_gene: TRBV30
len: 16
j_gene: TRBJ1-6
abundance: -
d_gene: -
CDR3aa: CAWSVTSRNNNSPLHF
CDR3nt: TGTGCCTGGAGTGTAACCTCACGGAATAATAATTCACCCCTCCACTTT

v_gene: TRBV3-1/TRBV3-2
len: 12
j_gene: TRBJ1-6
abundance: few
d_gene: -
CDR3aa: CASSQTNSPLHF
CDR3nt: TGTGCCAGCAGCCAGACGAATTCACCCCTCCACTTT

v_gene: TRBV5-1
len: 16
j_gene: TRBJ2-1
abundance: few
d_gene: TRBD1
CDR3aa: CASSLGTGIAYNEQFF
CDR3nt: TGCGCCAGCAGCTTGGGGACAGGGATAGCCTACAATGAGCAGTTCTTC

v_gene: TRBV3-1/TRBV3-2
len: 12
j_gene: TRBJ1-6
abundance: -
d_gene: -
CDR3aa: CASSQEGSPLHF
CDR3nt: TGTGCCAGCAGCCAAGAAGGGTCACCCCTCCACTTT

v_gene: TRBV20-1
len: 18
j_gene: TRBJ1-5
abundance: -
d_gene: TRBD1
CDR3aa: CSASLSGQGKSSNQPQHF
CDR3nt: TGCAGTGCTAGTCTGTCGGGACAGGGGAAGAGTAGCAATCAGCCCCAGCATTTT

v_gene: TRBV28
len: 14
j_gene: TRBJ1-4
abundance: -
d_gene: -
CDR3aa: CASSLTATNEKLFF
CDR3nt: TGTGCCAGCAGCTTGACAGCAACTAATGAAAAACTGTTTTTT